This is a list of T cell receptor beta chains from one sample in a study of cytomegalovirus exposure and HLA in healthy donors. Assay: immunoSEQ multiplex PCR; the TCRdb copy retains only in-frame clones and omits some. The data hold around 85,000 clones, with around 80% observed a single time. The sample was PBMCs. The receptors come from a man younger than 45 in good health and CMV-seronegative. CDR3s include the opening cysteine and the closing phenylalanine or tryptophan. A D gene is named only where the DNA matches it firmly. Size values are once, few and many counts, or a class for expanded clones, and some rows have none.

CAWSVFEGEREFNQPQHF TGTGCCTGGAGTGTATTCGAGGGGGAAAGGGAATTCAATCAGCCCCAGCATTTT TRBV30 few TRBJ1-5 NA
CASSLEGTGINQPQHF TGTGCCAGCAGCTTAGAGGGGACAGGGATCAATCAGCCCCAGCATTTT TRBV7-2 NA TRBJ1-5 TRBD1
CASSLLYSPLHF TGTGCCAGCAGCTTGCTGTATTCACCCCTCCACTTT TRBV5-4 NA TRBJ1-6 NA
CASSQVVGLKFEFGYGYTF TGCGCCAGCAGCCAAGTTGTAGGACTTAAGTTCGAGTTCGGCTATGGCTACACCTTC TRBV4-1 NA TRBJ1-2 NA
CASSPSGQETQYF TGTGCCAGCAGTCCTAGCGGACAGGAGACCCAGTACTTC TRBV6-1 NA TRBJ2-5 NA
CASSVGPLSRGNEKLFF TGTGCCAGCAGCGTAGGTCCTTTGAGCAGGGGAAATGAAAAACTGTTTTTT TRBV9 NA TRBJ1-4 NA
CASSQTGLYGYTF TGCGCCAGCAGCCAAACGGGACTGTATGGCTACACCTTC TRBV4-3 NA TRBJ1-2 NA
CASSVGQGPFEQYF TGTGCCAGCAGTGTGGGACAGGGGCCCTTTGAGCAGTACTTC TRBV27 NA TRBJ2-7 TRBD1
CASSLRTGGGQDTQYF TGTGCCAGCAGCTTAAGGACAGGGGGCGGGCAGGATACGCAGTATTTT TRBV11-3 NA TRBJ2-3 TRBD1
CASSLWGGNQPQHF TGCGCCAGCAGCCTTTGGGGGGGCAATCAGCCCCAGCATTTT TRBV4-3 NA TRBJ1-5 NA
CASSTGVTSLRAFF TGTGCCAGCAGTACAGGGGTGACAAGCTTAAGAGCTTTCTTT TRBV25-1 NA TRBJ1-1 TRBD1
CASSSMGQGLDTQYF TGTGCCAGCAGTTCTATGGGACAGGGCCTAGATACGCAGTATTTT TRBV27 NA TRBJ2-3 TRBD1
CASSKVRRTSGSFLEYF TGTGCCAGCAGCAAAGTCCGGAGGACTAGCGGGAGTTTCTTGGAGTACTTC TRBV21-1 NA TRBJ2-7 NA
CASKATSGSGGEQFF TGTGCCAGTAAAGCGACTAGCGGGAGTGGTGGTGAGCAGTTCTTC TRBV19 NA TRBJ2-1 TRBD2
CASSPIVAGSSYNEQFF TGCGCCAGCAGCCCGATAGTAGCGGGAAGCTCCTACAATGAGCAGTTCTTC TRBV5-1 NA TRBJ2-1 TRBD2
CASSPTSGGRKTQYF TGTGCCAGCAGCCCGACTAGCGGGGGTCGGAAGACCCAGTACTTC TRBV27 few TRBJ2-5 TRBD2
CASSMFWGAGELFF TGTGCCAGTAGTATGTTCTGGGGGGCCGGGGAGCTGTTTTTT TRBV19 few TRBJ2-2 NA
CAWSAINRGRTEAFF TGTGCCTGGAGTGCCATAAACAGGGGGCGGACTGAAGCTTTCTTT TRBV30 once TRBJ1-1 TRBD1
CASSLAPQGEGDNEQFF TGCGCCAGCAGCTTGGCACCCCAGGGGGAAGGTGACAATGAGCAGTTCTTC TRBV5-1 NA TRBJ2-1 TRBD1
CSVGGQGGTEAFF TGCAGCGTCGGGGGGCAGGGCGGGACTGAAGCTTTCTTT TRBV29-1 NA TRBJ1-1 NA
CASSRGTGGMRTDTQYF TGTGCCAGCAGCAGAGGGACGGGGGGTATGAGAACAGATACGCAGTATTTT TRBV9 NA TRBJ2-3 TRBD2
CAWSPVRGSVGDEKLFF TGTGCCTGGAGTCCGGTACGGGGTAGCGTAGGTGATGAAAAACTGTTTTTT TRBV30 NA TRBJ1-4 NA
CASSYLDSEAFF TGTGCCAGCAGTTACTTGGACAGTGAAGCTTTCTTT TRBV6-6 NA TRBJ1-1 NA
CASSPGQIEKLFF TGTGCCAGCAGCCCCGGACAAATTGAAAAACTGTTTTTT TRBV6-5 NA TRBJ1-4 NA
CASSQTSSEQYF TGTGCCAGCAGTCAGACTAGCTCCGAGCAGTACTTC TRBV6-5 NA TRBJ2-7 TRBD2
CASSPGQGVVYEQYF TGCGCCAGCAGTCCTGGACAGGGTGTTGTCTACGAGCAGTACTTC TRBV5-1 NA TRBJ2-7 TRBD1
CASSSGTGGTDTQYF TGTGCCAGCAGCTCCGGGACAGGGGGCACAGATACGCAGTATTTT TRBV6-4 few TRBJ2-3 TRBD1
CASSIGDRGFQPQHF TGTGCCAGTAGTATCGGGGACAGGGGCTTTCAGCCCCAGCATTTT TRBV19 NA TRBJ1-5 TRBD1
CASSVSGSSYNEQFF TGCGCCAGCAGTGTCTCGGGTAGCTCCTACAATGAGCAGTTCTTC TRBV10-2 few TRBJ2-1 NA
CASSYSGSGSSEQFF TGTGCCAGCAGTTACTCGGGTAGCGGGAGCTCCGAGCAGTTCTTC TRBV6-5 NA TRBJ2-1 TRBD2
CASSLESGQEAFF TGTGCCAGCAGCTTAGAGTCAGGGCAGGAAGCTTTCTTT TRBV7-6 NA TRBJ1-1 NA
CASSFKTSGKSTDTQYF TGTGCCAGCAGCTTTAAGACTAGCGGGAAGAGCACAGATACGCAGTATTTT TRBV7-9 NA TRBJ2-3 TRBD2
CASSSAGFSGAVEQYF TGCGCCAGCAGCTCGGCGGGGTTTAGCGGGGCGGTCGAGCAGTACTTC TRBV5-1 NA TRBJ2-7 TRBD2
CASSPPQRVEQFF TGTGCCAGCTCACCTCCCCAGCGGGTTGAGCAGTTCTTC TRBV18 NA TRBJ2-1 NA
CSDGTGDLYNEQFF TGCAGCGACGGGACAGGGGACCTCTACAATGAGCAGTTCTTC TRBV29-1 NA TRBJ2-1 TRBD1
CASSQDGSGFNEQFF TGCGCCAGCAGCCAAGATGGGTCGGGGTTCAATGAGCAGTTCTTC TRBV4-3 NA TRBJ2-1 NA
CASSLGTSGGVADTQYF TGTGCCAGCAGCCTCGGGACTAGCGGGGGGGTGGCAGATACGCAGTATTTT TRBV7-6 NA TRBJ2-3 TRBD2
CATSRGMGVGATEAFF TGTGCCACCAGCAGAGGAATGGGTGTGGGAGCGACTGAAGCTTTCTTT TRBV15 NA TRBJ1-1 NA
CSVKEANEKLFF TGCAGCGTGAAAGAGGCTAATGAAAAACTGTTTTTT TRBV29-1 NA TRBJ1-4 NA
CASTTGGANYGYTF TGTGCCAGTACCACAGGGGGGGCTAACTATGGCTACACCTTC TRBV19 NA TRBJ1-2 TRBD1
CASSLGSSGRWNNEQFF TGTGCCAGCAGTTTGGGGTCTAGCGGGAGGTGGAACAATGAGCAGTTCTTC TRBV27 NA TRBJ2-1 TRBD2
CASSDRENTGELFF TGTGCCAGTAGTGATCGAGAGAACACCGGGGAGCTGTTTTTT TRBV19 NA TRBJ2-2 NA
CASGFTGQGFYGYTF TGTGCCAGCGGATTCACCGGACAGGGGTTTTATGGCTACACCTTC TRBV27 NA TRBJ1-2 TRBD1
CASSQDAELTNEKLFF TGCGCCAGCAGCCAAGATGCGGAACTCACTAATGAAAAACTGTTTTTT TRBV4-3 NA TRBJ1-4 NA
CASSDGPSGSNEQFF TGTGCCAGCAGTGACGGGCCTAGCGGGAGCAATGAGCAGTTCTTC TRBV6-4 NA TRBJ2-1 TRBD2
CASSLMPPGSPYEQYF TGTGCCAGCAGCTTGATGCCTCCCGGGTCCCCCTACGAGCAGTACTTC TRBV7-9 once TRBJ2-7 NA
CASSTRQGPRQFF TGTGCCAGTAGTACCCGACAGGGGCCGCGACAGTTCTTC TRBV19 NA TRBJ2-1 TRBD1